This TCR beta chain was sequenced for a study of regulatory T cells in long-lasting Graves disease. Findings and limits, study-wide: Relative to newly diagnosed Graves' patients, persistent ones had lower TCR diversity. Patients with persistent disease showed a bias toward TRBV28, TRBJ1-2 and TRBJ2-5.

Time point reported: newly diagnosed GD, antithyroid drugs for less than 3 months. With RNA extracted from PBMCs as input, the TCR library was made. iRepertoire HTBI primers and Arm-PCR of CDR3 regions built TCR beta libraries. TCRdb itself ran the multiplex PCR reads through MiXCR, one entry per CDR3 protein. Among around 450,000 distinct CDR3 sequences, just under 15% were seen once, and the ten largest hold around 17%. The table lists this clonotype with many counts. Its specificity is not known. V lost 6 bases to trimming and J lost 0 bases; unmatched junction nucleotides: 5. Germline values: CDR1 SQVTM, CDR2 ANQGSEA. The CDR3 length is 14 residues. A further study also used this sample, focusing on T cells in Graves' hyperthyroidism and ophthalmopathy. As that study records: With a duration under 2 months, the hyperthyroidism was newly diagnosed in patients aged 18 to 65. For ophthalmopathy, model prediction preceded onset by a median roughly 6.2 months.

The genes are TRBV29-1 and TRBJ2-3, with TRBD1 matching 8 bases. This sequence was found in a woman aged 25 to 39 with Graves disease. The input for sequencing was peripheral blood mononuclear cells (PBMCs), taken at new diagnosis, from a patient treated with antithyroid drugs. Here the CDR3 DNA reads TGCAGCGTGGATAACAGGGGGAGCACAGATACGCAGTATTTT. It translates to CSVDNRGSTDTQYF.